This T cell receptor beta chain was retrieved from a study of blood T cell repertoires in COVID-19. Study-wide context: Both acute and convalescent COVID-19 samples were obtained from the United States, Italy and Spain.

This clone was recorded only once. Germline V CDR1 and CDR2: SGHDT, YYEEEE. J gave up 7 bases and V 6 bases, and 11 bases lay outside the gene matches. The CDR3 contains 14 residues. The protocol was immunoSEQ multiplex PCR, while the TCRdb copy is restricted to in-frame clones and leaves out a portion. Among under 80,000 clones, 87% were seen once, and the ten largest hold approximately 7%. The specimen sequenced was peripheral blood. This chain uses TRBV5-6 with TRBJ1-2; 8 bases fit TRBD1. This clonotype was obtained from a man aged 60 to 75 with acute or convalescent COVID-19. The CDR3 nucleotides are TGTGCCAGCAACCCCCGGCAGGGGGCCGGTGGCTACACCTTC. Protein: CASNPRQGAGGYTF.